This TCR beta chain was captured by sequencing in a study of blood T cell repertoires in COVID-19. Profiling relied on immunoSEQ multiplex PCR, and the TCRdb table lists in-frame clones only, not all of them. The sample yields about 170,000 clones, just under 85% seen once. The material sequenced was peripheral blood. The sequence was obtained from a woman older than 75 with COVID-19, enrolled during active disease.

CDR3 sequence: CASSSGDRRKYF. CDR3 DNA sequence: TGTGCCAGCAGCTCCGGGGACAGGCGAAAGTATTTT. This chain links TRBV11-3 with TRBJ2-3; 8 nucleotides match TRBD1. Trimming at V came to 4 bases and at J to 13 bases, leaving 7 bases not matched to a gene. The CDR3 is made up of 12 amino acids. Germline-derived CDR1 and CDR2 are SGHNT and YENEEA.